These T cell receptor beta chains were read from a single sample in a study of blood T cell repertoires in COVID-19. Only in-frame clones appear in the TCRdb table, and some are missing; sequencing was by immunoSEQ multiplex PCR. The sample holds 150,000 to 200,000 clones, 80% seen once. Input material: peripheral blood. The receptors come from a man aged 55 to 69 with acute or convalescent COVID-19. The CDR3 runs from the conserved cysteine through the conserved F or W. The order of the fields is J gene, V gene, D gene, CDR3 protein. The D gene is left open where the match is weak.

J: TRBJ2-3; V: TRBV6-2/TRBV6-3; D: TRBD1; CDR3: CASSLIQGATDTQYF
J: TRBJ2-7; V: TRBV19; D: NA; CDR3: CASSIRQGGSYEQYF
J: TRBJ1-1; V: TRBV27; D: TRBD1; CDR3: CASSLTRQGVTNTEAFF
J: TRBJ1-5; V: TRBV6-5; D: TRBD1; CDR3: CASRAGTGSNQPQHF
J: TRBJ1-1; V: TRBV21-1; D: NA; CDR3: CASSNHDRGTLKPTLNTEAFF
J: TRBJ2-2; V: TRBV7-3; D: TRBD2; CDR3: CASSLQSGAAGELFF
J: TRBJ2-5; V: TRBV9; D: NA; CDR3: CASSAGETQYF
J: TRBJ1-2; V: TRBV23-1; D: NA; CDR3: CASSRGETAGYTF
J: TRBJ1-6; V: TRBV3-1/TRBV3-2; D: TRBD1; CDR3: CASSWTGDNSPLHF
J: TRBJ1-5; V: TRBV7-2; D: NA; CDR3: CASSLNRYSNQPQHF
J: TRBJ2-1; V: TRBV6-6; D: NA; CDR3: CASVLAYEQFF
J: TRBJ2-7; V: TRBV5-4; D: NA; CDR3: CASRRVSYEQYF
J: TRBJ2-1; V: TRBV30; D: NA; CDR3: CAWSDYSALSSYNEQFF
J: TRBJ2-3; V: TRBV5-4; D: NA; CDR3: CASSSDTDTQYF
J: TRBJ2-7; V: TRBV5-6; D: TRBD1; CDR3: CASSYRDSYEQYF
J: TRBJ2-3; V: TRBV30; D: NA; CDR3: CAWSWGRRGTDTQYF
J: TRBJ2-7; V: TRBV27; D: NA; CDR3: CASSLYPDSTYEQYF
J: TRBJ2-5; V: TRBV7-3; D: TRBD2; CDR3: CASSRRTSVLSETQYF
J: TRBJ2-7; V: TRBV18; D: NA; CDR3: CASSQTSDSYEQYF
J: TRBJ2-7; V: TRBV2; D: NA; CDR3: CASSFLHTGSHSYEQYF
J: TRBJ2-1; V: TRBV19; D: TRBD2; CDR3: CASSSGGRGYNEQFF
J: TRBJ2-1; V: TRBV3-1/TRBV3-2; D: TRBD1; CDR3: CASSQDKTGIQFF
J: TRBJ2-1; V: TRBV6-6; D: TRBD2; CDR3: CASRRTSGDEQFF
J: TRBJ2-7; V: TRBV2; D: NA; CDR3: CASSVAGFAYEQYF
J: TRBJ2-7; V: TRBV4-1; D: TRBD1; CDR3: CASSQEGWTGGEQYF